These 11 T cell receptor beta chains were sequenced from one sample in a study of T cells in Graves' hyperthyroidism and ophthalmopathy. TCR beta CDR3 sequences were amplified from RNA transcripts. HTBI primers were employed in a first-round RT-PCR of the TCR CDR3. TCRdb re-called the multiplex PCR reads with MiXCR, one entry per CDR3 protein. The data hold more than 500,000 distinct CDR3 sequences, with approximately 15% observed a single time. The specimen was blood. These receptors came from a woman aged 35 to 49 with Graves' hyperthyroidism.

The chain joins TRBV2 to TRBJ1-4; D is perhaps TRBD1 (5 bases). Per germline, CDR1 SNHLY and CDR2 FYNNEI. Trimming took off 10 bases at V and 5 bases at J, with 20 bases between the two ends. The CDR3 sequence is 15 residues long. The CDR3 coding sequence is TGTGCCATCAAAACCCGGGACCCACTCAATGAAAAACTGTTTTTT. This sequence encodes CAIKTRDPLNEKLFF.

At least ten counts were recorded for this clonotype. This sequence joins TRBV20-1 and TRBJ1-5; perhaps TRBD1 as D (6 bases). The CDR3 covers 13 residues. The V end lost 1 base, the J end lost 7 bases, and 11 bases lay between the germline ends. In germline, CDR1 is DFQATT, CDR2 SNEGSKA (reference sequence). CDR3 amino acids: CSARARGGQPQHF. CDR3 coding DNA: TGCAGTGCTAGAGCCAGGGGAGGGCAGCCCCAGCATTTT.

This clonotype was seen at least ten times. The V call is TRBV5-6, the J call TRBJ1-1; D ambiguous. The length of the CDR3 is 16 residues. From germline, CDR1 is SGHDT and CDR2 YYEEEE. V lost 2 bases and J lost 4, with 18 bases in between. CDR3 loop: CASSFPTRGGITEAFF. DNA of the CDR3: TGTGCCAGCAGCTTCCCCACGCGGGGTGGGATCACTGAAGCTTTCTTT.

At least ten counts were recorded for this clonotype. The chain links TRBV7-8 to TRBJ1-6; maybe TRBD1 (5 bases). CDR1 and CDR2 from the germline V gene are SGHVS and FQNEAQ. The CDR3 has 17 residues. Deletions cut 5 bases from V and 0 bases from J, with 14 bases between. The DNA for the CDR3 is TGTGCCAGCAGCAATGAGGGACGGAGCTCCTATAATTCACCCCTCCACTTT. As protein: CASSNEGRSSYNSPLHF. Using reference TRBV7-8 and TRBJ1-6 for the parts outside the CDR3, the full variable domain is GAGVSQSPRYKVAKRGQDVALRCDPISGHVSLFWYQQALGQGPEFLTYFQNEAQLDKSGLPSDRFFAERPEGSVSTLKIQRTQQEDSAVYLCASSNEGRSSYNSPLHFGNGTRLTVT.

This clonotype was seen at least ten times. The chain is built from TRBV19 and TRBJ2-1, with D perhaps given as TRBD1 or TRBD2 (5 bases each). The germline CDR1 and CDR2 sequences are LNHDA and SQIVND (reference sequence). The germline V and J ends were trimmed by 2 bases and 0 bases, with 8 bases remaining between them. The length of the CDR3 is 15 residues. As DNA, the CDR3 is TGTGCCAGTAGTATAATCGGGACCTCCTACAATGAGCAGTTCTTC. Translated, it gives CASSIIGTSYNEQFF.

This clonotype was picked up many times. This sequence joins TRBV28 and TRBJ2-4; D unclear. This CDR3 contains 16 residues. Germline assignment: CDR1 MDHEN and CDR2 SYDVKM. Trimming shortened V by 3 bases and J by 3 bases, and 15 bases separated the two germline ends. CDR3: CASSFFLGRFKNIQYF. The CDR3 DNA sequence: TGTGCCAGCAGTTTTTTTTTAGGGCGGTTCAAAAACATTCAGTACTTC.

The rearrangement uses TRBV10-2 and TRBJ2-3; tentatively, D is TRBD2 (5 bases). CDR3 size: 14 residues. Per germline, CDR1 WSHSY and CDR2 SAAADI. The ends were cut back, 2 bases at V and 2 bases at J, with 8 bases in the middle. DNA for the CDR3: TGCGCCAGCAGTGAGCCAGCGGACACAGATACGCAGTATTTT. It encodes CASSEPADTDTQYF.

V is TRBV28 and J is TRBJ2-3, with 9 bases lining up with TRBD1. With 6 bases clipped from V and 5 bases from J, the junction kept 6 bases outside the gene matches. Germline assignment: CDR1 MDHEN and CDR2 SYDVKM. This CDR3 spans 14 amino acids. The CDR3 DNA is TGTGCCAGCAGCTCCCCGGGACAGGGAGATACGCAGTATTTT. Its protein is CASSSPGQGDTQYF.

At least ten counts were recorded for this clonotype. The chain uses TRBV28 and TRBJ2-7; 9 nucleotides line up with TRBD2. In germline, CDR1 is MDHEN, CDR2 SYDVKM. The V gene end was trimmed by 6 bases and the J gene end by 0 bases; junction bases not matched to a gene: 15. The CDR3 is 18 amino acids. The CDR3 is CASSSNYRASGNSYEQYF. The CDR3 coding sequence is TGTGCCAGCAGCTCCAACTACCGGGCTAGCGGGAACTCCTACGAGCAGTACTTC. The full variable domain, rest sourced from reference TRBV28 and TRBJ2-7, is DVKVTQSSRYLVKRTGEKVFLECVQDMDHENMFWYRQDPGLGLRLIYFSYDVKMKEKGDIPEGYSVSREKKERFSLILESASTNQTSMYLCASSSNYRASGNSYEQYFGPGTRLTVT.

This clonotype has a handful of counts. The chain uses TRBV27 and TRBJ2-1; 12 bases agree with TRBD2. Germline V gene sequence: CDR1 MNHEY, CDR2 SMNVEV (reference sequence). Trimming removed 6 bases from V and 13 bases from J; junction bases left unmatched: 10. CDR3 length: 14 residues. The CDR3 spells CASRLTSGRVRQFF. CDR3 bases: TGTGCCAGCAGGCTGACTAGCGGGAGAGTTCGCCAGTTCTTC.

CDR3 residues: CASIAGGPSSYEQYF. The DNA for the CDR3 is TGTGCCAGCATAGCGGGAGGACCGAGCTCCTACGAGCAGTACTTC. The chain links TRBV6-4 to TRBJ2-7, with 10 bases aligning to TRBD2. V trimming: 7 bases; J trimming: 0 bases; junction bases outside the gene matches: 6. The germline V gene has CDR1 MRHNA and CDR2 SNTAGT. The CDR3 is 15 amino acids.